Here is one T cell receptor beta chain with its context. Its target is unknown. J was trimmed by 8 bases and V by 5 bases; bases with no gene match: 9. The CDR3 sequence is 14 residues long. In germline, CDR1 is LNHDA, CDR2 SQIVND (reference sequence). Sequenced by immunoSEQ multiplex PCR; TCRdb stores in-frame clones only, minus some. The table lists approximately 15,000 clones, about 82% of them singletons. The data originate from a study of T cells after posttransplantation cyclophosphamide. Study-wide findings and caveats: Recipient CMV seropositivity and CMV reactivation strongly tracked TRB clonality.

Methotrexate plus calcineurin inhibitor accompanied controls' myeloablative marrow transplants; sampling was 1 year later. V gene TRBV19 combines with J gene TRBJ1-2; 9 nucleotides align to TRBD1. The specimen was PBMCs, collected 441 days after allogeneic stem cell transplant with calcineurin inhibitor and methotrexate. The source is a male patient between 25 and 39 years old who received an allogeneic stem cell transplant from an unrelated donor, was CMV-positive, and had acute and chronic GVHD. Some T cells may be the graft donor's. In DNA form, the CDR3 reads TGTGCCAGTAGTGCGATTTACAGGGGGCAAGGCTACACCTTC. Its translation: CASSAIYRGQGYTF.